The 30 T cell receptor beta chains in this list originate from one sample, sequenced in a study of OX40 agonist ivuxolimab in advanced cancers. Assay: immunoSEQ multiplex PCR; the TCRdb copy retains only in-frame clones and omits some. The sample consists of 50,000 to 75,000 clones, roughly nine tenths of them appearing once. The material sequenced was CD4+ or CD8+ T cells sorted from blood, taken in a trial of the OX40 agonist ivuxolimab. The receptors shown here come from an adult with an advanced solid tumor such as melanoma, head and neck, liver or kidney cancer.

The rearrangement joins TRBV5-4 to TRBJ2-5, with TRBD2 identical over 9 bases. CDR3 length: 15 amino acids. V shed 3 bases and J 2 bases; nucleotides not matched to a gene: 5. Germline lookup yields CDR1 SGHNT and CDR2 YYREEE (reference sequence). In nucleotides, the CDR3 is TGTGCCAGCAGCTCGCCCCTAGCGGGGCAAGAGACCCAGTACTTC. As protein: CASSSPLAGQETQYF.

A single count supports this clone. The rearrangement uses TRBV9 and TRBJ1-2, with D possibly being TRBD1 (5 bases). The germline V and J ends were trimmed by 2 bases and 2 bases, with 13 bases remaining between them. This CDR3 is built from 15 residues. CDR1 is SGDLS, CDR2 YYNGEE, per germline. CDR3 nucleotides: TGTGCCAGCAGCGTCGGCTCAGGGTTGAACTATGGCTACACCTTC. This sequence encodes CASSVGSGLNYGYTF.

The chain has TRBV7-9 and TRBJ1-2, with 7 bases aligning to TRBD1. Germline V lookup: CDR1 SEHNR, CDR2 FQNEAQ (reference sequence). The ends lost 0 bases at V and 8 bases at J; junction bases unmatched: 6. CDR3 size: 14 residues. CDR3 protein: CASSLAGQSEGYTF. CDR3 nucleotides: TGTGCCAGCAGCTTAGCGGGACAGTCTGAGGGCTACACCTTC.

This clone occurred once. The chain joins TRBV5-1 to TRBJ2-2; D call uncertain. This CDR3 is 15 amino acids long. Germline V gives CDR1 SGHRS, CDR2 YFSETQ. V dropped 5 bases and J dropped 10 bases, with 21 bases sitting between them. Here the CDR3 reads CASSLSGTANEELFF. As DNA, the CDR3 is TGCGCCAGCAGTCTGTCCGGCACGGCCAACGAGGAGCTGTTTTTT.

Here the CDR3 reads CASSLAGRKNDYEQYF. As DNA, the CDR3 is TGTGCCAGCAGCTTGGCCGGCAGGAAGAACGATTACGAGCAGTACTTC. The genes are TRBV5-6 and TRBJ2-7, with D unresolved. The CDR3 runs to 16 residues. Trimming removed 0 bases from V and 4 bases from J, with 17 bases in between. CDR1 is SGHDT and CDR2 is YYEEEE in the germline V gene.

The chain carries TRBV19 and TRBJ1-3; D unclear. CDR3 length: 16 residues. Trimming took off 0 bases at V and 0 bases at J, with 9 bases between the two ends. Germline values: CDR1 LNHDA, CDR2 SQIVND (reference sequence). CDR3 bases: TGTGCCAGTAGTATAGACAGGTCTCACTCTGGAAACACCATATATTTT. Amino acids: CASSIDRSHSGNTIYF. The whole variable domain, filled in from reference TRBV19 and TRBJ1-3, reads DGGITQSPKYLFRKEGQNVTLSCEQNLNHDAMYWYRQDPGQGLRLIYYSQIVNDFQKGDIAEGYSVSREKKESFPLTVTSAQKNPTAFYLCASSIDRSHSGNTIYFGEGSWLTVV.

The V and J genes are TRBV5-4 and TRBJ2-7; the match to TRBD1 covers 8 bases. V dropped 4 bases and J dropped 3; count of bases not matched to a gene: 3. Germline V lookup: CDR1 SGHNT, CDR2 YYREEE (reference sequence). The CDR3 has 13 amino acids. The CDR3 protein is CASSTGQGYEQYF. The CDR3 nucleotides are TGTGCCAGCAGCACAGGACAGGGCTACGAGCAGTACTTC.

This clone was detected a few times. The chain carries TRBV30 and TRBJ1-2; TRBD1 might be the D (6 bases). The ends were cut back, 4 bases at V and 4 bases at J, with 16 bases in the middle. CDR3 length: 14 amino acids. Germline V gene sequence: CDR1 GTSNPN, CDR2 SVGIG (reference sequence). CDR3 in DNA: TGTGCCTGGATTTCTAGGGGGGTCGGCTATGGCTACACCTTC. Residues: CAWISRGVGYGYTF.

Only one count was recorded for this clone. This chain connects TRBV27 to TRBJ2-5; either TRBD1 or TRBD2 may supply D (6 bases each). Deletions cut 8 bases from V and 4 bases from J, with 14 bases between. The CDR3 length is 13 residues. CDR1 is MNHEY and CDR2 is SMNVEV in the germline V gene (reference sequence). CDR3 loop: CASPRGGGETQYF. The CDR3 DNA is TGTGCCAGCCCTAGAGGAGGGGGAGAGACCCAGTACTTC.

J is TRBJ2-5 and V is TRBV28, with 7 nucleotides matching TRBD1. In germline, CDR1 is MDHEN, CDR2 SYDVKM. V lost 5 bases, J lost 1 base, and 16 bases stayed unmatched. This CDR3 is built from 18 residues. The CDR3 loop reads CASSHPMTGKAFQETQYF. The CDR3 DNA reads as TGTGCCAGCAGTCACCCGATGACAGGGAAGGCTTTCCAAGAGACCCAGTACTTC.

The chain employs TRBV6-1 and TRBJ2-7, with 10 bases that match TRBD1. The CDR3 runs 16 residues. Losses at the gene ends were 2 bases for V and 1 base for J; bases not matched to a gene: 5. Germline V gives CDR1 MNHNS, CDR2 SASEGT. As DNA, the CDR3 is TGTGCCAGCAGTGAATGGAGGACAGGGGGGTCCTACGAGCAGTACTTC. It yields the protein CASSEWRTGGSYEQYF.

This clone has just one count. The chain joins TRBV11-3 to TRBJ2-3; D is ambiguous. The CDR3 runs to 11 residues. Germline values: CDR1 SGHNT, CDR2 YENEEA. Trimming cost V 4 bases and J 10 bases, with 9 bases left between them. As DNA, the CDR3 is TGTGCCAGCAGCTCCCCGATTGCGCAGTATTTT. Its protein is CASSSPIAQYF.

The chain is built from TRBV11-2 and TRBJ2-7, with 13 bases aligning to TRBD2. The CDR3 sequence is 16 residues long. V shed 4 bases and J 4 bases; nucleotides not matched to a gene: 7. Germline V gene data show CDR1 as SGHAT and CDR2 as FQNNGV. This CDR3 is CASSSRTSGRNYEQYF. CDR3 sequence (DNA): TGTGCCAGCAGCTCAAGGACTAGCGGGAGAAATTACGAGCAGTACTTC.

In its sample, this clone was seen a few times. V gene TRBV30 combines with J gene TRBJ1-1, with TRBD1 matching over 7 bases. The CDR3 spans 13 residues. Per the germline V gene, CDR1 is GTSNPN and CDR2 is SVGIG (reference sequence). V was clipped by 5 bases and J by 7 bases; unmatched bases: 10. The CDR3: CAWDNDRVHEAFF. DNA for the CDR3: TGTGCCTGGGACAACGACAGGGTACATGAAGCTTTCTTT.

The V gene is TRBV20-1, the J gene TRBJ2-5; no reliable D call. The J call may be incorrect, as the DNA end agrees better with TRBJ2-7. This CDR3 comprises 11 residues. Per the germline V gene, CDR1 is DFQATT and CDR2 is SNEGSKA (reference sequence). The CDR3 coding sequence is TGCAGTGCTAGAGATGCGACCGAGCAGTACTTC. It yields the protein CSARDATEQYF.

The sample holds one count of this clone. The CDR3 DNA reads as TGTGCCAGCAGCCAAACTCGACTAAGCACAGATACGCAGTATTTT. This translates into CASSQTRLSTDTQYF. The rearrangement joins TRBV14 to TRBJ2-3; possible D gene TRBD2, 5 bases. The V end lost 2 bases, the J end lost 0 bases, and 9 bases lay between the germline ends. This CDR3 is built from 15 residues. From germline, CDR1 is SGHDN and CDR2 FVKESK.

V is TRBV6-6 and J is TRBJ1-1; 7 nucleotides match TRBD1. The V segment lost 7 bases and the J segment 2 bases; nucleotides outside the gene matches: 7. There are 14 residues in the CDR3. In germline, CDR1 is MNHNY, CDR2 SVGAGI (reference sequence). The CDR3 loop is CASTRQGLNTEAFF. DNA for the CDR3: TGTGCCAGCACTAGACAGGGATTAAACACTGAAGCTTTCTTT.

The rearrangement links TRBV7-3 to TRBJ2-7; TRBD2 aligns across 11 bases. Trimming at V came to 3 bases and at J to 8 bases, leaving 6 bases not matched to a gene. CDR3 size: 14 residues. CDR1 SGHTA and CDR2 FQGTGA come from the germline V gene. The CDR3 region is CASSLGLAEVKQYF. Written as DNA, the CDR3 is TGTGCCAGCAGCTTGGGACTAGCGGAAGTCAAGCAGTACTTC.

The chain joins TRBV18 to TRBJ2-2; tentatively, D is TRBD1 or TRBD2 (5 bases each). The V and J ends lost 3 bases and 7 bases respectively, with 15 bases between them. Per germline, CDR1 KGHSH and CDR2 LQKENI. The CDR3 runs to 15 residues. Here the CDR3 DNA reads TGTGCCAGCTCACCGGGGCAGGGAGTACTCGGGGAGCTGTTTTTT. This codes for CASSPGQGVLGELFF.

The V call is TRBV28, the J call TRBJ1-2; the D is unclear. Germline lookup yields CDR1 MDHEN and CDR2 SYDVKM. This CDR3 is 12 amino acids long. V lost 3 bases to trimming and J lost 8 bases, with 10 bases between them. The CDR3: CASSLPTGGYTF. In nucleotides, the CDR3 is TGTGCCAGCAGTTTGCCAACTGGAGGCTACACCTTC.

V usage is TRBV27 and J usage is TRBJ2-7; the D is unclear. This CDR3 has 15 amino acids. The germline gives CDR1 MNHEY, CDR2 SMNVEV (reference sequence). V gave up 4 bases and J gave up 2 bases, with 15 bases separating them. The CDR3 spells CASSSSLKAAYEQYF. Written as DNA, the CDR3 is TGTGCCAGCAGTTCCAGTTTGAAGGCGGCCTACGAGCAGTACTTC.

This clone has more than one count but fewer than ten. The chain recombines TRBV6-5 with TRBJ1-4; D ambiguous. V lost 0 bases to trimming and J lost 2 bases, with 1 base between them. The CDR3 runs to 13 residues. Germline loops: CDR1 MNHEY, CDR2 SVGAGI. The CDR3 loop reads CASSYSTNEKLFF. The CDR3 DNA reads as TGTGCCAGCAGTTACTCCACTAATGAAAAACTGTTTTTT.

V usage is TRBV18 and J usage is TRBJ2-5, with D possibly matching TRBD2 (5 bases). Germline-derived CDR1 and CDR2 are KGHSH and LQKENI. This CDR3 comprises 14 residues. V was pared by 3 bases and J by 2 bases, with 10 bases between. CDR3 coding DNA: TGTGCCAGCTCACCGAGTCCGGGGCAAGAGACCCAGTACTTC. Protein: CASSPSPGQETQYF.

The rearrangement uses TRBV4-1 and TRBJ1-5; TRBD1 matches 7 bases. The CDR3 totals 16 residues. CDR1 is MGHRA, CDR2 YSYEKL, per germline. Trimming removed 3 bases from V and 6 bases from J; junction bases left unmatched: 11. The CDR3 here is CASSQIAGGVRQPQHF. The CDR3 nucleotides are TGCGCCAGCAGCCAGATCGCAGGGGGGGTCCGTCAGCCCCAGCATTTT.

The genes are TRBV30 and TRBJ2-2; D gene uncertain. The germline V gene encodes CDR1 GTSNPN and CDR2 SVGIG (reference sequence). The V and J ends lost 0 bases and 6 bases respectively, with 5 bases between them. The CDR3 runs to 12 residues. CDR3 bases: TGTGCCTGGAGTGTGGGGTCCGGGGAGCTGTTTTTT. Its translation: CAWSVGSGELFF.

The chain links TRBV4-2 to TRBJ2-2; 8 positions match TRBD1. CDR1 LGHNA and CDR2 YNFKEQ come from the germline V gene. CDR3 length: 16 amino acids. The V gene end was trimmed by 4 bases and the J gene end by 2 bases; junction bases not matched to a gene: 6. As DNA, the CDR3 is TGTGCCAGCAGCCTATCCGGGACAGGTAACACCGGGGAGCTGTTTTTT. Translating it yields CASSLSGTGNTGELFF.

The chain employs TRBV5-1 and TRBJ2-2; 12 positions agree with TRBD1. Trimming took 7 bases from V and 4 from J; bases not matched to a gene: 11. Germline lookup yields CDR1 SGHRS and CDR2 YFSETQ. This CDR3 spans 17 amino acids. This CDR3 is CASSGTGGLRGTGELFF. The CDR3, as DNA: TGCGCCAGCTCCGGGACAGGGGGCCTACGAGGCACCGGGGAGCTGTTTTTT.

The chain couples TRBV4-1 to TRBJ1-2; the D gene is possibly TRBD1 (6 bases). There are 15 residues in the CDR3. The germline V gene has CDR1 MGHRA and CDR2 YSYEKL. Trimming took 4 bases from V and 2 from J, leaving 14 bases between them. The CDR3 spells CASSPQSGHNYGYTF. Written as DNA, the CDR3 is TGCGCCAGCAGCCCACAATCGGGACACAACTATGGCTACACCTTC.

This rearrangement joins TRBV2 to TRBJ2-1; D is perhaps TRBD1 (5 bases). The CDR3 extends over 13 amino acids. The ends were cut back, 6 bases at V and 5 bases at J, with 11 bases in the middle. Germline CDR1 and CDR2: SNHLY and FYNNEI. The CDR3 bases are TGTGCCAGCAGCCGACAGCTAAACAATGAGCAGTTCTTC. As protein: CASSRQLNNEQFF.

This clone occurred a few times. The chain employs TRBV30 and TRBJ1-6; the D gene is possibly TRBD1 (6 bases). V was pared by 0 bases and J by 8 bases, with 14 bases between. Germline lookup yields CDR1 GTSNPN and CDR2 SVGIG (reference sequence). The CDR3 has 15 amino acids. For the CDR3, the DNA is TGTGCCTGGAGTGTCGGGGGGCTCTTTGATTCACCCCTCCACTTT. It yields the protein CAWSVGGLFDSPLHF.